The 22 T cell receptor beta chains reported below all come from one sample, sequenced in a study of blood T cells in healthy people across ages. Next came a second PCR, run for about 6 to 12 cycles, which used a sample-barcoded 5' primer along with a J-beta primer mix. TCRdb re-derived calls from the 5' RACE reads in MiXCR, one entry per CDR3 protein. The data contain 650,000 to 700,000 distinct CDR3 sequences, approximately 30% of them singletons. Sequenced input: blood. These receptors originate from a woman aged 80 or over in good health.

This clonotype was seen repeatedly, ten times or more. V and J are TRBV27 and TRBJ2-1, with 12 bases identical to TRBD2. The J segment lost 10 bases and the V segment lost 2 bases, leaving 9 bases of the junction unmatched. Looked up from germline, CDR1 is MNHEY and CDR2 is SMNVEV (reference sequence). The CDR3 contains 16 residues. The CDR3 protein is CASSLRVGLAGSEQFF. CDR3 nucleotides: TGTGCCAGCAGTTTAAGGGTCGGACTAGCGGGGTCAGAGCAGTTCTTC.

The rearrangement links TRBV20-1 to TRBJ2-3; 10 bases agree with TRBD2. The CDR3 loop spans 17 amino acids. Unmatched junction bases numbered 15, after V lost 6 bases and J lost 3 bases. Germline CDR1 reads DFQATT; CDR2 reads SNEGSKA (reference sequence). Written as DNA, the CDR3 is TGCAGTGCAGGCCGCTCTAGCGGGAGCCTCGGAACAGATACGCAGTATTTT. It translates to CSAGRSSGSLGTDTQYF.

With respect to this clonotype: A much larger clone lies one base from this, so it may be a read error. V is TRBV7-2 and J is TRBJ1-5; 9 bases fit TRBD1. Trimming at V came to 4 bases and at J to 3 bases, leaving 4 bases not matched to a gene. CDR1 is SGHTA and CDR2 is FQGNSA in the germline V gene. The CDR3 consists of 15 residues. The CDR3 DNA reads TGTGCCAGCAGCTACCAACAGGGGGCCAATCAGCCCCAGCATTTT. Its protein is CASSYQQGANQPQHF.

This chain joins TRBV7-6 and TRBJ2-3; 9 bases match TRBD1. The CDR3 runs to 15 residues. V was clipped by 6 bases and J by 6 bases; unmatched bases: 10. Germline CDR1 reads SGHVS; CDR2 reads FNYEAQ. CDR3 amino acids: CASRPPGQGADTQYF. The CDR3 DNA follows: TGTGCCAGCAGGCCACCGGGACAGGGTGCGGATACGCAGTATTTT.

This clonotype was recorded many times. V usage is TRBV2 and J usage is TRBJ2-4; D is unresolved. The length of the CDR3 is 13 residues. Germline loops: CDR1 SNHLY, CDR2 FYNNEI. Trimming removed 0 bases from V and 6 bases from J, with 6 bases in between. CDR3 sequence reads: CASSEAERNIQYF. Here the CDR3 DNA reads TGTGCCAGCAGTGAAGCAGAACGAAACATTCAGTACTTC.

This clonotype was seen repeatedly, ten times or more. Given a much more abundant clone one base away, this may be a read error. V usage is TRBV6-2 or TRBV6-3 and J usage is TRBJ2-7; TRBD2 agrees at 9 bases. The germline gives CDR1 MNHEY, CDR2 SVGEGT. The CDR3 runs to 14 residues. The V segment lost 10 bases and the J segment 7 bases; nucleotides outside the gene matches: 14. CDR3 loop: CAIRLAAISNEQYF. The CDR3, as DNA: TGTGCCATCCGACTAGCGGCGATTTCCAATGAGCAGTACTTC.

V usage is TRBV6-6 and J usage is TRBJ2-5; 8 bases fit TRBD2. The germline V gene encodes CDR1 MNHNY and CDR2 SVGAGI (reference sequence). This CDR3 has 17 amino acids. Trimming took 5 bases from V and 9 from J; bases not matched to a gene: 20. In DNA, the CDR3 is TGTGCCAGCAGTCCTCGAGGGGGTAGCGGGGAACGGGGGGCCCAGTACTTC. It is translated as CASSPRGGSGERGAQYF.

This clonotype was detected a few times. The chain links TRBV7-2 to TRBJ2-5, with 7 nucleotides matching TRBD1. Germline trimming cut 5 bases from V and 1 base from J; bases unmatched to any gene: 7. There are 15 residues in the CDR3. CDR1 SGHTA and CDR2 FQGNSA come from the germline V gene. CDR3 loop: CASSPQGIAQETQYF. DNA for the CDR3: TGTGCCAGCAGCCCACAGGGGATAGCCCAAGAGACCCAGTACTTC.

V and J are TRBV5-5 and TRBJ2-3; D could derive from TRBD1 or TRBD2 (5 bases each). The CDR3 extends over 16 amino acids. The germline CDR1 and CDR2 sequences are SGHKS and YYEKEE (reference sequence). V lost 5 bases and J 1 base, leaving 17 bases between the germline ends. CDR3 sequence: CASSLGARDRTDTQYF. CDR3 coding DNA: TGTGCCAGCAGTTTAGGGGCCAGGGACCGCACAGATACGCAGTATTTT.

The chain is built from TRBV27 and TRBJ2-7; D remains ambiguous. Deletions cut 6 bases from V and 0 bases from J, with 18 bases between. Per germline, CDR1 MNHEY and CDR2 SMNVEV (reference sequence). CDR3 length equals 16 residues. For the CDR3, the DNA is TGTGCCAGCAGCCCGTCCCAACCGGTCGTCTCCTACGAGCAGTACTTC. It codes for CASSPSQPVVSYEQYF.

The table lists this clonotype with many counts. This rearrangement joins TRBV7-8 to TRBJ2-3; D perhaps matches TRBD2 (6 bases). The CDR3 totals 13 residues. Germline V lookup: CDR1 SGHVS, CDR2 FQNEAQ. Deletions cut 2 bases from V and 4 bases from J, with 7 bases between. In nucleotides, the CDR3 is TGTGCCAGCAGCTTAACTAGCCCAGATACGCAGTATTTT. Its protein product is CASSLTSPDTQYF.

The chain joins TRBV7-9 to TRBJ2-4, with D tentatively TRBD2 (5 bases). The DNA matches TRBJ2-7 better at its end, which makes the J call doubtful. Germline V gene sequence: CDR1 SEHNR, CDR2 FQNEAQ (reference sequence). This CDR3 contains 14 residues. CDR3 loop: CASSGELAQYEQYF. The CDR3, as DNA: TGTGCCAGCAGCGGGGAGTTGGCCCAATACGAGCAGTACTTC.

This clonotype has at least ten counts. The rearrangement uses TRBV6-5 and TRBJ1-5; D might be TRBD1 (5 bases). The CDR3 totals 14 residues. Germline V gene data show CDR1 as MNHEY and CDR2 as SVGAGI. Trimming left V 6 bases short and J 4 bases short, with 13 bases between. The CDR3 region has the DNA TGTGCCAGCAGGTCCGCTGGGGGAAATCAGCCCCAGCATTTT. Amino acids: CASRSAGGNQPQHF.

This clonotype was seen many times. The chain employs TRBV7-2 and TRBJ2-3; TRBD1 might be the D (5 bases). The CDR3 loop spans 15 amino acids. Germline CDR1 SGHTA, CDR2 FQGNSA. V was cut by 2 bases and J by 6 bases, with 15 bases left in between. DNA of the CDR3: TGTGCCAGCAGCTTAAGGGGTCAGTCCACCGATACGCAGTATTTT. It specifies CASSLRGQSTDTQYF.

The table lists this clonotype with a few counts. The V call is TRBV20-1, the J call TRBJ2-2; D perhaps matches TRBD2 (6 bases). The CDR3 runs to 15 residues. V lost 6 bases, J lost 4 bases, and 18 bases lay in between. Germline V gene sequence: CDR1 DFQATT, CDR2 SNEGSKA (reference sequence). The CDR3 DNA is TGCAGTGCCTCGCTAGCGAGGAGCGTCACCGGGGAGCTGTTTTTT. The encoded protein is CSASLARSVTGELFF.

As to this clonotype: This may arise from a read error, as a much more abundant clone is one base away. The genes are TRBV6-5 and TRBJ2-3, with 8 bases that match TRBD1. V was clipped by 8 bases and J by 0 bases; unmatched bases: 4. The CDR3 consists of 14 residues. Germline assignment: CDR1 MNHEY and CDR2 SVGAGI. As DNA, the CDR3 is TGTGCCAGCCCAGGGGGCGGGAGCACAGATACGCAGTATTTT. This encodes CASPGGGSTDTQYF.

This sequence joins TRBV14 and TRBJ2-5; D unclear. Looked up from germline, CDR1 is SGHDN and CDR2 is FVKESK. V lost 3 bases and J 1 base, leaving 12 bases between the germline ends. The CDR3 runs to 15 residues. For the CDR3, the DNA is TGTGCCAGCAGCCACAACCCCGGGTGCCAAGAGACCCAGTACTTC. As protein: CASSHNPGCQETQYF.

Note on this clonotype: A read error may be the cause here, since a much bigger clone is one base away. The chain has TRBV20-1 and TRBJ2-1, with 9 bases identical to TRBD1. The CDR3 loop spans 15 amino acids. Germline lookup yields CDR1 DFQATT and CDR2 SNEGSKA (reference sequence). Trimming cost V 6 bases and J 2 bases; bases outside gene matches: 8. Written as DNA, the CDR3 is TGCAGTGCCCGGGGACAGGGAGACACCTACAATGAGCAGTTCTTC. This encodes CSARGQGDTYNEQFF.

CDR3 region: CFSSPGTSGGAPDTQYF. The CDR3 DNA reads TGTTTCAGCAGCCCCGGGACTAGCGGGGGGGCGCCTGATACGCAGTATTTT. This chain connects TRBV4-2 to TRBJ2-3; TRBD2 agrees at 16 bases. The CDR3 is 17 amino acids. Germline-derived CDR1 and CDR2 are LGHNA and YNFKEQ.

As concerns this clonotype: With a much larger clone just one base away, this may be a read error. V gene TRBV14 combines with J gene TRBJ2-7, with 8 bases aligning to TRBD1. The CDR3 contains 16 residues. Looked up from germline, CDR1 is SGHDN and CDR2 is FVKESK. The J segment lost 10 bases and the V segment lost 1 base, leaving 15 bases of the junction unmatched. The CDR3: CASSQGIGQGREAQYF. The CDR3 bases are TGTGCCAGCAGCCAAGGCATTGGACAGGGCCGAGAGGCCCAGTACTTC.

This clonotype came up many times. The rearrangement links TRBV20-1 to TRBJ1-4; D perhaps matches TRBD1 (5 bases). Trimming left V 4 bases short and J 5 bases short, with 8 bases between. The germline CDR1 and CDR2 sequences are DFQATT and SNEGSKA (reference sequence). The CDR3 sequence is 12 residues long. CDR3 amino acids: CSAKGPNEKLFF. CDR3 coding DNA: TGCAGTGCTAAGGGGCCGAATGAAAAACTGTTTTTT.

The V call is TRBV18, the J call TRBJ1-1, with 9 bases aligning to TRBD1. J lost 4 bases, V lost 1 base, and 4 bases had no gene match. Germline CDR1 and CDR2: KGHSH and LQKENI. This CDR3 comprises 15 residues. In DNA, the CDR3 is TGTGCCAGCTCACCACGGGGACAGGGTCGCACTGAAGCTTTCTTT. Its translation: CASSPRGQGRTEAFF.